This TCR beta chain comes out of a study of T cells after posttransplantation cyclophosphamide. Treatment was busulfan-fludarabine conditioning, a marrow graft, and cyclophosphamide on days +3 and +4. This clone was seen ten or more times. The CDR3 consists of 18 residues. Between the trimmed V and J ends, which lost 6 bases and 5 bases, there was a span of 28 bases. CDR1 and CDR2 (germline): MNHGY, SAAAGT. Sequencing used immunoSEQ multiplex PCR; TCRdb keeps in-frame clones, though not all of them. There are around 5,000 clones in the sample, none observed a single time. The material sequenced was PBMCs, taken roughly 380 days after allogeneic stem cell transplant with posttransplant cyclophosphamide. This chain connects TRBV6-8 to TRBJ2-5; tentatively, D is TRBD2 (7 bases). The TCR comes from a male patient aged 55 to 70 who received an allogeneic stem cell transplant from a related donor, was CMV-positive, and had acute GVHD only. Some T cells may be transferred from the graft donor. CDR3 sequence: CASSRRMEGGAGTETQYF. In DNA, the CDR3 is TGTGCCAGCAGCCGACGAATGGAGGGGGGGGCCGGTACGGAGACCCAGTACTTC.